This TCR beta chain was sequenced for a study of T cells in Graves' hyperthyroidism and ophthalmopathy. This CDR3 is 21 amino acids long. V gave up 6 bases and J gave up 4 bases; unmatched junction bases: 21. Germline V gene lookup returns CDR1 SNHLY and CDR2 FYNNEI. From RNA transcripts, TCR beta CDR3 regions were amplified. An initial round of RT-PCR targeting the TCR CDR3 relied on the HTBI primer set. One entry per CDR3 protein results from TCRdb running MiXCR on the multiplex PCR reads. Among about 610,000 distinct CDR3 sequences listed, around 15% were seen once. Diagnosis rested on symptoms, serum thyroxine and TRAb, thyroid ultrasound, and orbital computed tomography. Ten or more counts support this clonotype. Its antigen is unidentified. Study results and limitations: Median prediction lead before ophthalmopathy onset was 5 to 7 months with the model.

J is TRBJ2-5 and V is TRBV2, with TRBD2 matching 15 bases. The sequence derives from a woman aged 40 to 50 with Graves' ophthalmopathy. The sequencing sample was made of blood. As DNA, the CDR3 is TGTGCCAGCAGCCACCCTTTGGGACTAGCGGGAGGAATGCCGGACGGAGAGACCCAGTACTTC. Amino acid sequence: CASSHPLGLAGGMPDGETQYF. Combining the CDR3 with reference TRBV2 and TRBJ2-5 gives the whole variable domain EPEVTQTPSHQVTQMGQEVILRCVPISNHLYFYWYRQILGQKVEFLVSFYNNEISEKSEIFDDQFSVERPDGSNFTLKIRSTKLEDSAMYFCASSHPLGLAGGMPDGETQYFGPGTRLLVL.